A single sample is the source of the 13 T cell receptor beta chains below, sequenced in a study of T-cell memory formation after mild COVID-19. MiXCR, applied by TCRdb to the 5' RACE reads, yields one record per CDR3 protein. The profile covers about 470,000 distinct CDR3 sequences, with about 18% appearing a single time and 12% taken by the ten largest. Sequenced: PBMCs or a T cell subset sorted from them (not recorded which). The receptors come from an adult woman who had mild COVID-19 (a few samples of this study predate the infection). Cell type and time point are not known.

The rearrangement links TRBV5-1 to TRBJ2-7; 7 positions agree with TRBD2. The length of the CDR3 is 14 residues. Germline V gene data show CDR1 as SGHRS and CDR2 as YFSETQ. V was pared by 2 bases and J by 5 bases, with 7 bases of the junction left unmatched. CDR3 bases: TGCGCCAGCAGCTTCAGAGGGAGGGCCCACGAGCAGTACTTC. Protein product: CASSFRGRAHEQYF. Variable domain in full (rest from reference TRBV5-1 and TRBJ2-7): KAGVTQTPRYLIKTRGQQVTLSCSPISGHRSVSWYQQTPGQGLQFLFEYFSETQRNKGNFPGRFSGRQFSNSRSEMNVSTLELGDSALYLCASSFRGRAHEQYFGPGTRLTVT.

The chain is built from TRBV7-9 and TRBJ1-4; D ambiguous. V shed 7 bases and J shed 4 bases, with 10 bases lying between them. The CDR3 is 13 residues long. Germline-derived CDR1 and CDR2 are SEHNR and FQNEAQ (reference sequence). The CDR3 nucleotides read TGTGCCAGCAACCGGTCGGGTAATGAAAAACTGTTTTTT. Protein sequence: CASNRSGNEKLFF.

This clonotype was seen a few times. The rearrangement joins TRBV7-9 to TRBJ2-2, with D perhaps TRBD1 (6 bases). The CDR3 loop spans 16 amino acids. Germline V gene sequence: CDR1 SEHNR, CDR2 FQNEAQ (reference sequence). V dropped 5 bases and J dropped 4 bases, with 17 bases sitting between them. The CDR3 region is CASSEIAGESTGELFF. The CDR3 DNA is TGTGCCAGCAGCGAAATAGCAGGGGAGAGCACCGGGGAGCTGTTTTTT.

The chain combines TRBV5-4 with TRBJ2-2; D uncertain. The CDR3 length is 14 residues. V lost 3 bases to trimming and J lost 1 base, with 7 bases between them. The germline CDR1 and CDR2 sequences are SGHNT and YYREEE (reference sequence). Written as DNA, the CDR3 is TGTGCCAGCAGCTCCTTAGAGAACACCGGGGAGCTGTTTTTT. Translated, it gives CASSSLENTGELFF.

This clonotype was seen only a few times. The chain joins TRBV7-2 to TRBJ2-7; 8 nucleotides agree with TRBD2. This CDR3 has 13 amino acids. Germline V gene data show CDR1 as SGHTA and CDR2 as FQGNSA. Trimming at V came to 6 bases and at J to 3 bases, leaving 4 bases not matched to a gene. In nucleotides, the CDR3 is TGTGCCAGCAGTGGCGGGGGGAGCTACGAGCAGTACTTC. Its protein is CASSGGGSYEQYF.

V and J are TRBV4-3 and TRBJ2-2; TRBD2 matches at 8 bases. CDR1 LGHNA and CDR2 YSLEER come from the germline V gene. CDR3 length: 15 residues. V lost 0 bases and J lost 6; bases outside the gene matches: 3. The CDR3 here is CASSQEGGRSGELFF. The CDR3 bases are TGCGCCAGCAGCCAAGAGGGCGGGAGGTCCGGGGAGCTGTTTTTT.

V is TRBV9 and J is TRBJ2-3, with TRBD1 as a possible D gene (6 bases). V lost 0 bases, J lost 3 bases, and 11 bases lay in between. Looked up from germline, CDR1 is SGDLS and CDR2 is YYNGEE. The CDR3 totals 15 residues. This CDR3 is CASSVVTGMTDTQYF. The CDR3, as DNA: TGTGCCAGCAGCGTAGTAACAGGGATGACAGATACGCAGTATTTT.

This clonotype occurred many times. The chain has TRBV20-1 and TRBJ2-1; 12 bases are a match to TRBD2. Germline V gives CDR1 DFQATT, CDR2 SNEGSKA (reference sequence). The ends lost 1 base at V and 6 bases at J; junction bases unmatched: 4. The CDR3 length is 15 residues. The CDR3 loop is CSARVRLAGANEQFF. In DNA, the CDR3 is TGCAGTGCTAGAGTGAGACTAGCGGGAGCCAATGAGCAGTTCTTC.

The J gene is TRBJ1-1, the V gene TRBV12-3 or TRBV12-4, with unresolved D. V was clipped by 6 bases and J by 1 base, with 12 bases between them. The CDR3 spans 14 residues. CDR3 DNA sequence: TGTGCCAGCAGGGGCACATCAGGGAACACTGAAGCTTTCTTT. Protein product: CASRGTSGNTEAFF.

This clonotype has just a few counts. V is TRBV6-1 and J is TRBJ2-3; D is ambiguous. V was shortened by 6 bases and J by 3 bases, with 10 bases between the two germline ends. Per germline, CDR1 MNHNS and CDR2 SASEGT. The CDR3 runs to 13 residues. The CDR3 DNA reads as TGTGCCAGCAGGAAAGTAGTAACAGATACGCAGTATTTT. Its translation is CASRKVVTDTQYF.

The chain is built from TRBV2 and TRBJ2-1; 8 bases map to TRBD1. The CDR3 is made up of 15 amino acids. CDR1 and CDR2 (germline): SNHLY, FYNNEI. V lost 6 bases, J lost 4 bases, and 8 bases stayed unmatched. CDR3 sequence (DNA): TGTGCCAGCAGGGAGACAGGGGCCGGTTACAATGAGCAGTTCTTC. This translates into CASRETGAGYNEQFF.

This clonotype has ten or more counts. The chain joins TRBV4-3 to TRBJ2-2; 8 bases match TRBD1. The V gene's germline CDR1 is LGHNA and CDR2 YSLEER. The CDR3 is made up of 16 amino acids. Trimming removed 2 bases from V and 1 base from J; junction bases left unmatched: 3. The CDR3: CASSQWGTGNTGELFF. CDR3 nucleotide sequence: TGCGCCAGCAGCCAATGGGGGACAGGGAACACCGGGGAGCTGTTTTTT.

The chain couples TRBV24-1 to TRBJ2-1; 9 positions match TRBD2. With V trimmed by 6 bases and J by 9 bases, 14 bases remained unmatched. The CDR3 is 16 residues long. CDR1 KGHDR and CDR2 SFDVKD come from the germline V gene. CDR3 in DNA: TGTGCCACCAGTACGGGGCTAGCGGGGCCTAGTGGTGAGCAGTTCTTC. Protein: CATSTGLAGPSGEQFF.